The 5 T cell receptor beta chains below all came from one sample that was sequenced in a study of yellow fever vaccine responses in identical twins. MiXCR, applied by TCRdb to the RT-PCR reads, yields one record per CDR3 protein. Of tens of thousands of distinct CDR3 sequences listed, 60% to 80% were seen once; the top ten hold 4% to 5.5%. The sequencing here drew on T cells from blood (PBMCs), unsorted or a sorted subset (not recorded which), taken before or after yellow fever vaccination (not recorded which). These receptors were taken from a woman aged 18-29 years who received the yellow fever vaccine.

The chain carries TRBV15 and TRBJ2-1; the match to TRBD1 covers 9 bases. The CDR3 loop spans 15 amino acids. Per the germline V gene, CDR1 is LNHNV and CDR2 is YYDKDF (reference sequence). Trimming took 5 bases from V and 4 from J; bases not matched to a gene: 6. The CDR3 spells CATSSGTGLYNEQFF. The CDR3 DNA reads as TGTGCCACCAGCTCCGGGACAGGGTTGTACAATGAGCAGTTCTTC.

The CDR3 loop reads CASSPEGDKNSPLHF. CDR3 coding DNA: TGCGCCAGCAGCCCCGAGGGGGATAAAAATTCACCCCTCCACTTT. The gene calls are TRBV4-1 and TRBJ1-6, with D possibly being TRBD1 (6 bases). V was cut by 4 bases and J by 7 bases, with 14 bases left in between. The germline CDR1 and CDR2 sequences are MGHRA and YSYEKL. The CDR3 sequence is 15 residues long.

This chain links TRBV2 with TRBJ1-1; D remains unclear. Germline lookup yields CDR1 SNHLY and CDR2 FYNNEI. The CDR3 spans 17 residues. V was pared by 3 bases and J by 4 bases, with 21 bases between. This chain's CDR3 is CASSEGQSVRRFTEAFF. DNA for the CDR3: TGTGCCAGCAGTGAGGGTCAGAGCGTGAGGCGGTTCACTGAAGCTTTCTTT.

For this clonotype: The junction and the germline gene differ at one end; a read error may be behind it. The genes are TRBV10-3 and TRBJ2-1; 9 bases fit TRBD1. The length of the CDR3 is 16 residues. Germline-derived CDR1 and CDR2 are ENHRY and SYGVKD. This CDR3 reads CATSDVQGALGNEQFF. The CDR3 DNA follows: TGTGCCACCAGTGATGTACAGGGGGCGCTGGGCAATGAGCAGTTCTTC.

The chain uses TRBV10-3 and TRBJ1-3; D ambiguous. This CDR3 contains 13 residues. V lost 3 bases to trimming and J lost 4 bases, with 7 bases between them. Germline V gene lookup returns CDR1 ENHRY and CDR2 SYGVKD. The CDR3 spells CAISEQKGNTIYF. CDR3 DNA sequence: TGTGCCATCAGTGAACAGAAGGGAAACACCATATATTTT.